Listed below are T cell receptor beta chains from one sample, sequenced in a study of neurological immune-mediated disorders. One entry per CDR3 protein, called by TCRdb with MiXCR from the 5' RACE reads. The data hold approximately 70,000 distinct CDR3 sequences, with roughly a tenth observed a single time. The sample comprised PBMCs. These receptors all come from a man aged 25 to 40 in good health. Each CDR3 is given with its conserved first and last residue. Each record gives: V gene, clone size, D gene, J gene, CDR3 DNA, CDR3 protein. The D gene is left open where the match is weak. Some rows have no size entry. The others give once, few or many, or a class for an expanded clone.

TRBV7-9	many	TRBD1	TRBJ1-5	TGTGCCAGCAGCTTAGGACAGGGTAATCAGCCCCAGCATTTT	CASSLGQGNQPQHF
TRBV20-1	many	TRBD2	TRBJ2-2	TGCAGTGTATCGCGGGAGCTTTACACCGGGGAGCTGTTTTTT	CSVSRELYTGELFF
TRBV5-1	few	NA	TRBJ1-1	TGCGCCAGCAGCACGGGCAGCGTTGAAGCTTTCTTT	CASSTGSVEAFF
TRBV29-1	many	NA	TRBJ2-5	TGCAGCGTTGTCTACACCAGGTCCCCCCAAGAGACCCAGTACTTC	CSVVYTRSPQETQYF
TRBV20-1	many	TRBD2	TRBJ2-5	TGCAGTGCTCCCGACCTAGGAGGAGCGGGAGGACAAGAGACCCAGTACTTC	CSAPDLGGAGGQETQYF
TRBV5-5	many	TRBD1	TRBJ2-7	TGTGCCAGCACTAGACAACAGGGGGCTTACGAGCAGTACTTC	CASTRQQGAYEQYF
TRBV5-1	many	NA	TRBJ2-3	TGCGCCAGCAGCTCTGACACATATACGCAGTATTTT	CASSSDTYTQYF
TRBV28	many	NA	TRBJ2-2	TGTGCCAGCAGTTTCGGCCTCCCGGGGCCACCAAACACCGGGGAGCTGTTTTTT	CASSFGLPGPPNTGELFF
TRBV5-6	many	NA	TRBJ2-6	TGTGCCAGCAGCTTTGGTTTCTCTGGGGCCAACGTCCTGACTTTC	CASSFGFSGANVLTF
TRBV5-1	many	TRBD1	TRBJ2-7	TGCGCCAGCAGCTTGGGGACAGGAGAATACGAGCAGTACTTC	CASSLGTGEYEQYF
TRBV29-1	few	NA	TRBJ2-2	TGCAGCGTTGTAAAAGGAACCGGGGAGCTGTTTTTT	CSVVKGTGELFF
TRBV7-2	many	NA	TRBJ1-1	TGTGCCAGCAGCTTTTGGGGGGCAGGGACTGAAGCTTTCTTT	CASSFWGAGTEAFF
TRBV9	many	TRBD2	TRBJ2-1	TGTGCCAGCAGCGTAGATAGCGGGAGGGCCTACAATGAGCAGTTCTTC	CASSVDSGRAYNEQFF
TRBV7-9	many	TRBD1	TRBJ2-1	TGTGCCAGCAGCGCCGGGACAGGGGGTTACAATGAGCAGTTCTTC	CASSAGTGGYNEQFF
TRBV20-1	few	TRBD2	TRBJ2-1	TGCAGTGCTAGAGATGGCAGGAAGGGACTAGGCGATGAGCAGTTCTTC	CSARDGRKGLGDEQFF
TRBV5-5	many	NA	TRBJ1-1	TGTGCCAGCAGCTTTTGGGCAGACATGAACACTGAAGCTTTCTTT	CASSFWADMNTEAFF
TRBV27	many	TRBD1	TRBJ2-5	TGTGCCAGCCACAGGGGCGATATGGAGACCCAGTACTTC	CASHRGDMETQYF
TRBV28	many	NA	TRBJ1-6	TGTGCCAGCAGTTTAAACCCCGACAGTAATTCACCCCTCCACTTT	CASSLNPDSNSPLHF
TRBV28	many	TRBD2	TRBJ2-1	TGTGCCAGCAGTCCAGAGACTAGCGGGACGACCTACAATGAGCAGTTCTTC	CASSPETSGTTYNEQFF
TRBV7-2	many	TRBD1	TRBJ1-1	TGTGCCAGCAGCATAAACAGGGGGCGGACTGAAGCTTTCTTT	CASSINRGRTEAFF
TRBV6-4	many	NA	TRBJ2-3	TGTGCCAGCAGCGCCGTTCTGCTAAGACAAGGGGTGGATACGCAGTATTTT	CASSAVLLRQGVDTQYF
TRBV7-6	many	NA	TRBJ2-5	TGTGCCAGCAGCGACGGGACATTTCAAGAGACCCAGTACTTC	CASSDGTFQETQYF
TRBV12-3/TRBV12-4	many	NA	TRBJ2-2	TGTGCCAGCAGTTTTGCGGGACCCGGAACCGGGGAGCTGTTTTTT	CASSFAGPGTGELFF
TRBV7-2	many	TRBD2	TRBJ2-3	TGTGCCAGCAGCTTTGGACTAGCGCGCACAGATACGCAGTATTTT	CASSFGLARTDTQYF
TRBV28	many	NA	TRBJ1-2	TGTGCCAGCAGTCCATCGGACAGAAGATATGGCTACACCTTC	CASSPSDRRYGYTF
TRBV5-1	many	TRBD1	TRBJ1-5	TGCGCCAGCAGTTCCGGGACAGTCGGTCAGCCCCAGCATTTT	CASSSGTVGQPQHF
TRBV19	few	NA	TRBJ2-7	TGTGCCAGTAGTATCGGAGGCTACGAGCAGTACTTC	CASSIGGYEQYF
TRBV20-1	many	TRBD2	TRBJ2-7	TGCAGTGCTAGAGACCGACTAGCCGCCGGGGGGGAGCAGTACTTC	CSARDRLAAGGEQYF
TRBV7-2	NA	NA	TRBJ2-7	TGTGCCAGCAGCGTGACCGGGACGGAATACGAGCAGTACTTC	CASSVTGTEYEQYF
TRBV10-3	many	NA	TRBJ2-1	TGTGCCATCAGTGATTCTCTAGGGACTCGTGCCTACAATGAGCAGTTCTTC	CAISDSLGTRAYNEQFF
TRBV4-2	NA	NA	TRBJ2-7	TGTGCCAGCAGCCAAACCGGGGGTGGGGGTTACTACGAGCAGTACTTC	CASSQTGGGGYYEQYF
TRBV7-8	many	NA	TRBJ1-1	TGTGCCAGCAGCTTAGTTCGGAACACTGAAGCTTTCTTT	CASSLVRNTEAFF
TRBV7-2	NA	TRBD1	TRBJ2-7	TGTGCCAGCAGCCTCGGGACAGGGGGGCCCTACGAGCAGTACTTC	CASSLGTGGPYEQYF
TRBV7-9	many	TRBD2	TRBJ2-2	TGTGCCAGCAGCCCACGGACTAGCGGGAGTCGCGGCACCGGGGAGCTGTTTTTT	CASSPRTSGSRGTGELFF
TRBV6-6	many	TRBD2	TRBJ2-3	TGTGCCAGCAGTTATCTTACTTCTAGCGGGGAAAGCACAGATACGCAGTATTTT	CASSYLTSSGESTDTQYF
TRBV10-3	many	NA	TRBJ2-3	TGTGCCATCCATGATTCAGATACGCAGTATTTT	CAIHDSDTQYF